This record looks at one TCR beta chain sequence and its context. CDR1 is LNHDA and CDR2 is SQIVND in the germline V gene (reference sequence). This CDR3 is 12 amino acids long. Between the trimmed V and J ends, which lost 1 base and 5 bases, there was a span of 6 bases. These data are taken from a study of T cell changes during pregnancy in multiple sclerosis. Sequencing used immunoSEQ multiplex PCR; TCRdb keeps in-frame clones, though not all of them. The sample contains about 92,000 clones, approximately 92% of which appear only once. The chain uses TRBV19 and TRBJ2-7; D is ambiguous. The input for sequencing was peripheral blood, taken in the first trimester of pregnancy. This clonotype was obtained from a female donor with multiple sclerosis, enrolled in a pregnancy study. The CDR3 DNA follows: TGTGCCAGTAGTATAGCGGGTAACGAGCAGTACTTC. This gives the protein CASSIAGNEQYF. Looking up the rest from reference TRBV19 and TRBJ2-7 gives the full variable domain: DGGITQSPKYLFRKEGQNVTLSCEQNLNHDAMYWYRQDPGQGLRLIYYSQIVNDFQKGDIAEGYSVSREKKESFPLTVTSAQKNPTAFYLCASSIAGNEQYFGPGTRLTVT.